A single sample is the source of the 15 T cell receptor beta chains below, sequenced in a study of blood T cells in healthy people across ages. Next came a second PCR, run for about 7 to 12 cycles, which used a sample-barcoded 5' primer along with a J-beta primer mix. Each CDR3 protein is one row after TCRdb ran MiXCR on the 5' RACE reads. The sample has approximately 800,000 distinct CDR3 sequences, roughly 40% seen once. Sequences were obtained from blood. All receptors derive from a man between 18 and 29 years old in good health.

This clonotype was counted between two and nine times. This sequence joins TRBV27 and TRBJ1-2, with TRBD1 as a possible D gene (6 bases). V was shortened by 7 bases and J by 3 bases, with 15 bases between the two germline ends. In germline, CDR1 is MNHEY, CDR2 SMNVEV (reference sequence). The CDR3 loop spans 14 amino acids. CDR3 in amino acids: CASTPSGAYYGYTF. The CDR3 nucleotides are TGTGCCAGCACCCCGTCAGGGGCGTACTATGGCTACACCTTC.

This clonotype was observed many times. The chain joins TRBV20-1 to TRBJ2-4; a possible D gene is TRBD1 (6 bases). Looked up from germline, CDR1 is DFQATT and CDR2 is SNEGSKA (reference sequence). Trimming shortened V by 5 bases and J by 0 bases, and 17 bases separated the two germline ends. This CDR3 spans 16 amino acids. The CDR3 DNA reads TGCAGTGCTCCCTTAGGACAGAGACTAGCCAAAAACATTCAGTACTTC. This translates into CSAPLGQRLAKNIQYF.

This clonotype was seen a few times. The chain carries TRBV12-3 or TRBV12-4 and TRBJ1-5; no clear D. Trimming cost V 3 bases and J 4 bases, with 7 bases left between them. The CDR3 has 13 residues. The CDR3 is CASSFYENQPQHF. Here the CDR3 DNA reads TGTGCCAGCAGTTTTTATGAAAATCAGCCCCAGCATTTT.

This clonotype was seen only a few times. The J gene is TRBJ2-1, the V gene TRBV24-1; TRBD1 might be the D (7 bases). CDR1 and CDR2 from the germline V gene are KGHDR and SFDVKD. Trimming left V 4 bases short and J 4 bases short, with 16 bases between. The CDR3 extends over 16 amino acids. The CDR3 DNA is TGTGCCACCAGTGAGCCTGCAGGGGGACTTTACAATGAGCAGTTCTTC. Amino acids: CATSEPAGGLYNEQFF.

This clonotype was detected many times. This chain uses TRBV7-2 with TRBJ2-3; 7 bases agree with TRBD1. Germline CDR1 is SGHTA and CDR2 is FQGNSA. The CDR3 is made up of 16 amino acids. V dropped 5 bases and J dropped 1; count of bases not matched to a gene: 9. The CDR3 reads CASSTTKGAGTDTQYF. The CDR3 DNA follows: TGTGCCAGCAGCACGACGAAGGGGGCAGGCACAGATACGCAGTATTTT. The full variable domain, in which reference TRBV7-2 and TRBJ2-3 provide the parts outside the CDR3, is GAGVSQSPSNKVTEKGKDVELRCDPISGHTALYWYRQSLGQGLEFLIYFQGNSAPDKSGLPSDRFSAERTGGSVSTLTIQRTQQEDSAVYLCASSTTKGAGTDTQYFGPGTRLTVL.

Concerning this clonotype: This may be a read error: a much more frequent sequence differs by one nucleotide. The DNA for the CDR3 is TGTACCAGCAGTGAATATCAGGGAAACTATGGCTACACCTTC. This codes for CTSSEYQGNYGYTF. The genes are TRBV25-1 and TRBJ1-2, with D maybe TRBD1 (5 bases). The CDR3 runs to 14 residues. Germline CDR1 reads MGHDK; CDR2 reads SYGVNS.

This chain joins TRBV4-3 and TRBJ2-3; D gene uncertain. The V end lost 1 base, the J end lost 1 base, and 15 bases lay between the germline ends. Per the germline V gene, CDR1 is LGHNA and CDR2 is YSLEER. The CDR3 covers 17 residues. The CDR3 bases are TGCGCCAGCAGCCAAGCAACTACAGATTTGGGCACAGATACGCAGTATTTT. This sequence encodes CASSQATTDLGTDTQYF.

The genes are TRBV6-2 or TRBV6-3 and TRBJ2-5; weak D call: TRBD2 (6 bases). V lost 10 bases to trimming and J lost 5 bases, with 20 bases between them. This CDR3 is 14 amino acids long. Germline CDR1 is MNHEY and CDR2 is SVGEGT. The CDR3 sequence: CAIKSLARRETQYF. The CDR3 nucleotides read TGTGCCATTAAAAGCCTAGCGAGGAGGGAGACCCAGTACTTC.

The CDR3 protein is CASSLKLEGTDTQYF. The DNA for the CDR3 is TGTGCCAGCAGTTTAAAACTAGAGGGCACAGATACGCAGTATTTT. The V and J genes are TRBV28 and TRBJ2-3; D is possibly TRBD2 (5 bases). The CDR3 contains 15 residues. Germline loops: CDR1 MDHEN, CDR2 SYDVKM. With 2 bases removed from V and 1 base from J, the gap between germline ends came to 10 bases.

This chain links TRBV20-1 with TRBJ2-5; possibly TRBD2 for D (6 bases). V was pared by 5 bases and J by 4 bases, with 14 bases between. The germline V gene encodes CDR1 DFQATT and CDR2 SNEGSKA (reference sequence). CDR3 size: 13 residues. CDR3 coding DNA: TGCAGTGCTGGGGGGTCAGGGCTAGAGACCCAGTACTTC. It is translated as CSAGGSGLETQYF.

This clonotype was detected only a few times. The rearrangement links TRBV5-1 to TRBJ2-3, with TRBD1 matching 7 bases. The CDR3 is 15 amino acids. With 3 bases clipped from V and 2 bases from J, the junction kept 6 bases outside the gene matches. The germline V gene has CDR1 SGHRS and CDR2 YFSETQ. The CDR3 nucleotides are TGCGCCAGCAGCTCGACAGGGCACCCCACAGATACGCAGTATTTT. This gives the protein CASSSTGHPTDTQYF. Full variable domain (outside the CDR3, taken from reference TRBV5-1 and TRBJ2-3): KAGVTQTPRYLIKTRGQQVTLSCSPISGHRSVSWYQQTPGQGLQFLFEYFSETQRNKGNFPGRFSGRQFSNSRSEMNVSTLELGDSALYLCASSSTGHPTDTQYFGPGTRLTVL.

This clonotype showed up many times. The gene calls are TRBV27 and TRBJ2-3; possible D gene TRBD1, 6 bases. The CDR3 loop spans 18 amino acids. The V gene's germline CDR1 is MNHEY and CDR2 SMNVEV (reference sequence). V was trimmed by 4 bases and J by 0 bases, leaving 20 bases between them. CDR3: CASSSSYRDTLSTDTQYF. The CDR3 DNA reads TGTGCCAGCAGTTCGTCATACCGGGACACCCTTAGCACAGATACGCAGTATTTT.

This rearrangement joins TRBV28 to TRBJ2-1; tentative D call: TRBD1 (7 bases). V lost 6 bases and J lost 5, with 14 bases in between. Germline CDR1 reads MDHEN; CDR2 reads SYDVKM. This CDR3 comprises 14 residues. CDR3 protein: CASSAGGSNNEQFF. The CDR3 nucleotides are TGTGCCAGCAGCGCAGGGGGGTCCAACAATGAGCAGTTCTTC.

At least ten counts were recorded for this clonotype. CDR3 nucleotide sequence: TGTGCCAGCAGCTTAGGCCGGTCGGCGAATAGCAATCAGCCCCAGCATTTT. Translating gives CASSLGRSANSNQPQHF. This chain uses TRBV7-2 with TRBJ1-5, with unresolved D. The germline V and J ends were trimmed by 1 base and 0 bases, with 13 bases remaining between them. CDR1 is SGHTA, CDR2 FQGNSA, per germline. CDR3 length: 17 amino acids.

This clonotype turned up a few times. The J gene is TRBJ2-5, the V gene TRBV5-1; TRBD1 aligns across 7 bases. Per germline, CDR1 SGHRS and CDR2 YFSETQ. The CDR3 extends over 15 amino acids. V lost 4 bases to trimming and J lost 0 bases; unmatched junction nucleotides: 6. The CDR3, as DNA: TGCGCCAGCAGCGGTTTGACAGGGAACCAAGAGACCCAGTACTTC. Its protein is CASSGLTGNQETQYF. The full variable domain, rest sourced from reference TRBV5-1 and TRBJ2-5, is KAGVTQTPRYLIKTRGQQVTLSCSPISGHRSVSWYQQTPGQGLQFLFEYFSETQRNKGNFPGRFSGRQFSNSRSEMNVSTLELGDSALYLCASSGLTGNQETQYFGPGTRLLVL.